This entry lists 5 T cell receptor beta chains sequenced from one sample in a study of blood T cell repertoires in COVID-19. Sequenced by immunoSEQ multiplex PCR; TCRdb stores in-frame clones only, minus some. The table includes around 220,000 clones, approximately 86% detected once. Input material: peripheral blood. The receptors were sampled from a woman older than 75 with active or convalescent COVID-19.

This clone was detected a few times. J is TRBJ2-7 and V is TRBV29-1; D perhaps matches TRBD1 (5 bases). Trimming shortened V by 2 bases and J by 9 bases, and 14 bases separated the two germline ends. The germline gives CDR1 SQVTM, CDR2 ANQGSEA. This CDR3 is 12 amino acids long. This CDR3 reads CSVERAGYGQYF. The CDR3 DNA is TGCAGCGTTGAAAGGGCAGGGTATGGGCAGTACTTC.

This chain joins TRBV12-3 or TRBV12-4 and TRBJ1-2, with D perhaps TRBD1 (6 bases). The CDR3 loop spans 13 amino acids. V was cut by 4 bases and J by 4 bases, with 10 bases left in between. CDR3 in amino acids: CASSSGQSYGYTF. The CDR3 region has the DNA TGTGCCAGCAGTTCCGGACAGTCCTATGGCTACACCTTC.

V is TRBV28 and J is TRBJ1-4, with 9 bases identical to TRBD1. Trimming took 4 bases from V and 8 from J; bases not matched to a gene: 8. CDR1 MDHEN and CDR2 SYDVKM come from the germline V gene. The CDR3 runs to 15 residues. CDR3 coding DNA: TGTGCCAGCAGTTCCGGACAGGGGAACGGGGAAAAACTGTTTTTT. Translating it yields CASSSGQGNGEKLFF.

V usage is TRBV19 and J usage is TRBJ1-4; no reliable D call. CDR3 length: 12 amino acids. From germline, CDR1 is LNHDA and CDR2 SQIVND (reference sequence). V lost 6 bases and J 8 bases, leaving 10 bases between the germline ends. The CDR3 sequence is CASRIGREKLFF. In nucleotides, the CDR3 is TGTGCCAGTAGAATCGGTCGAGAAAAACTGTTTTTT.

V and J are TRBV30 and TRBJ1-3; 7 nucleotides match TRBD1. The CDR3 is 15 amino acids. Germline loops: CDR1 GTSNPN, CDR2 SVGIG (reference sequence). The J segment lost 0 bases and the V segment lost 5 bases, leaving 7 bases of the junction unmatched. DNA of the CDR3: TGTGCCTGGTGGGACAGAACGTTCTCTGGAAACACCATATATTTT. Protein: CAWWDRTFSGNTIYF.